One and the same sample provided the 19 T cell receptor beta chains below, sequenced in a study of blood T cell repertoires in COVID-19. This table comes from immunoSEQ multiplex PCR, and its TCRdb copy is limited to in-frame clones, with some not included. The profile shows about 240,000 clones, around 90% of them singletons. What was sequenced was peripheral blood. These receptors came from a man aged 55 to 70 who had recovered from COVID-19.

V and J are TRBV6-5 and TRBJ2-7; 8 nucleotides align to TRBD1. Germline-derived CDR1 and CDR2 are MNHEY and SVGAGI. The CDR3 has 12 residues. The ends lost 6 bases at V and 5 bases at J; junction bases unmatched: 3. In DNA form, the CDR3 reads TGTGCCAGCAGCCAACAGGGGGACGAGCAGTACGTC. Translated, it gives CASSQQGDEQYV.

The chain is built from TRBV5-1 and TRBJ1-2, with D maybe TRBD1 (5 bases). The V end lost 0 bases, the J end lost 2 bases, and 11 bases lay between the germline ends. Per germline, CDR1 SGHRS and CDR2 YFSETQ. The CDR3 is made up of 15 amino acids. CDR3 sequence reads: CASSLAPGLNYGYTF. The CDR3 region has the DNA TGCGCCAGCAGCTTGGCCCCAGGGCTCAACTATGGCTACACCTTC. Complete variable domain (other parts from reference TRBV5-1 and TRBJ1-2): KAGVTQTPRYLIKTRGQQVTLSCSPISGHRSVSWYQQTPGQGLQFLFEYFSETQRNKGNFPGRFSGRQFSNSRSEMNVSTLELGDSALYLCASSLAPGLNYGYTFGSGTRLTVV.

The rearrangement uses TRBV3-1 (or the pseudogene TRBV3-2) and TRBJ2-7, with 7 bases that match TRBD1. Per the germline V gene, CDR1 is LGHDT and CDR2 is YNNKEL (reference sequence). V was clipped by 1 base and J by 6 bases; unmatched bases: 3. CDR3 size: 13 residues. The chain's CDR3 is CASSQGTGLEQYV. The CDR3 DNA follows: TGTGCCAGCAGCCAAGGGACAGGACTCGAGCAGTACGTC.

The gene calls are TRBV21-1 and TRBJ2-7; TRBD1, as called in the table, went unchecked against the DNA. TRBV21-1 is classified as a pseudogene. This CDR3 spans 20 amino acids. The CDR3 coding sequence is TGTGCCAGCAGCCCGGGTGGCCCACCGACAGATAACCGTTCTACCTACGAGCAGTACTTC. It is translated as CASSPGGPPTDNRSTYEQYF.

The V call is TRBV2, the J call TRBJ2-7; D not resolved. Trimming pared 6 bases from V and 3 bases from J, leaving 9 bases between. CDR1 and CDR2 from the germline V gene are SNHLY and FYNNEI. The CDR3 covers 12 residues. Written as DNA, the CDR3 is TGTGCCAGCAGCTTCGAGCGCTACGAGCAGTACTTC. Protein product: CASSFERYEQYF.

The CDR3 loop is CASRGAGTANYGYTF. CDR3 sequence (DNA): TGCGCCAGCAGGGGAGCCGGGACAGCTAACTATGGCTACACCTTC. The V gene is TRBV5-1, the J gene TRBJ1-2; the match to TRBD1 covers 7 bases. CDR1 SGHRS and CDR2 YFSETQ come from the germline V gene. The length of the CDR3 is 15 residues. The V gene end was trimmed by 5 bases and the J gene end by 0 bases; junction bases not matched to a gene: 7. Drawing the rest from reference TRBV5-1 and TRBJ1-2, the complete variable domain is KAGVTQTPRYLIKTRGQQVTLSCSPISGHRSVSWYQQTPGQGLQFLFEYFSETQRNKGNFPGRFSGRQFSNSRSEMNVSTLELGDSALYLCASRGAGTANYGYTFGSGTRLTVV.

The chain carries TRBV5-1 and TRBJ2-1; the match to TRBD1 covers 7 bases. The CDR3 length is 15 residues. Germline assignment: CDR1 SGHRS and CDR2 YFSETQ. J gave up 12 bases and V 3 bases, and 15 bases lay outside the gene matches. This CDR3 is CASSSPGQPSVGQFF. CDR3 DNA: TGCGCCAGCAGCTCACCGGGACAGCCCTCTGTTGGGCAGTTCTTC.

The chain is built from TRBV5-6 and TRBJ2-7, with a tentative D call TRBD2 (7 bases). The CDR3 is 16 amino acids. The V end lost 4 bases, the J end lost 3 bases, and 20 bases lay between the germline ends. The V gene's germline CDR1 is SGHDT and CDR2 YYEEEE. The CDR3 DNA is TGTGCCAGCAGCCCGGGGGGCCCCCTCAGGGGCTACGAGCAGTACTTC. As protein: CASSPGGPLRGYEQYF.

This chain uses TRBV7-2 with TRBJ2-1, with 7 bases identical to TRBD1. With 0 bases clipped from V and 1 base from J, the junction kept 0 bases outside the gene matches. The CDR3 loop spans 15 amino acids. Germline V gene sequence: CDR1 SGHTA, CDR2 FQGNSA. The DNA of the CDR3 is TGTGCCAGCAGCTTAGCGGGACAGTCCTACAATGAGCAGTTCTTC. Residues: CASSLAGQSYNEQFF. The full variable domain, with the rest looked up from reference TRBV7-2 and TRBJ2-1, is GAGVSQSPSNKVTEKGKDVELRCDPISGHTALYWYRQSLGQGLEFLIYFQGNSAPDKSGLPSDRFSAERTGGSVSTLTIQRTQQEDSAVYLCASSLAGQSYNEQFFGPGTRLTVL.

This clone was picked up one time. This rearrangement joins TRBV5-1 to TRBJ2-3; 15 bases are a match to TRBD2. Looked up from germline, CDR1 is SGHRS and CDR2 is YFSETQ. The CDR3 consists of 15 residues. V lost 7 bases, J lost 5 bases, and 5 bases stayed unmatched. The CDR3 spells CASLGLAGGQDTQYF. The CDR3 nucleotides read TGCGCCAGCTTGGGACTAGCGGGGGGTCAAGATACGCAGTATTTT.

This clone was counted once. The V gene is TRBV18, the J gene TRBJ2-7; 7 nucleotides agree with TRBD2. The CDR3 loop spans 14 amino acids. Germline CDR1 reads KGHSH; CDR2 reads LQKENI. Unmatched junction bases numbered 8, after V lost 3 bases and J lost 6 bases. CDR3 loop: CASSPSGATAEQYF. CDR3 in DNA: TGTGCCAGCTCACCGAGCGGGGCAACAGCCGAGCAGTACTTC.

The J gene is TRBJ1-2, the V gene TRBV2, with D hard to call. Germline assignment: CDR1 SNHLY and CDR2 FYNNEI. V dropped 6 bases and J dropped 2 bases, with 10 bases sitting between them. The CDR3 has 13 amino acids. The CDR3 DNA sequence: TGTGCCAGCAGGGATCCAGGAAACTATGGCTACACCTTC. Amino acids: CASRDPGNYGYTF.

Only a few counts were recorded for this clone. The rearrangement links TRBV6-1 to TRBJ2-7; D is possibly TRBD2 (6 bases). The CDR3 is 15 residues long. Germline-derived CDR1 and CDR2 are MNHNS and SASEGT. V was shortened by 2 bases and J by 2 bases, with 13 bases between the two germline ends. CDR3: CASSERGAWAYEQYF. The CDR3 DNA follows: TGTGCCAGCAGTGAACGCGGGGCTTGGGCCTACGAGCAGTACTTC.

This clone was detected only once. The chain uses TRBV7-6 and TRBJ1-2, with 9 positions matching TRBD1. Germline values: CDR1 SGHVS, CDR2 FNYEAQ. After removal of 5 bases from V and 8 bases from J, the junction contained 6 bases not matched to a gene. This CDR3 spans 13 amino acids. The CDR3 protein is CASSVGQGRGYTF. The CDR3 DNA reads as TGTGCCAGCAGCGTGGGACAGGGTAGAGGCTACACCTTC.

Only a few counts were recorded for this clone. The rearrangement joins TRBV2 to TRBJ1-1; 8 bases agree with TRBD1. Germline CDR1 reads SNHLY; CDR2 reads FYNNEI. J gave up 7 bases and V 0 bases, and 7 bases lay outside the gene matches. The CDR3 contains 15 residues. The CDR3 coding sequence is TGTGCCAGCAGTGAAGCTTACAGGGGGAAGAATGAAGCTTTCTTT. Its protein is CASSEAYRGKNEAFF.

The sample holds a few counts of this clone. The chain uses TRBV12-5 and TRBJ2-7, with 11 bases aligning to TRBD1. This CDR3 spans 15 amino acids. Germline V gene data show CDR1 as LGHNT and CDR2 as FRNRAP. Trimming took 4 bases from V and 1 from J; bases not matched to a gene: 3. The DNA of the CDR3 is TGTGCTAGTGGTTCGGGACAGGGGGTTTCCTACGAGCAGTACTTC. It specifies CASGSGQGVSYEQYF.

The gene calls are TRBV5-5 and TRBJ2-3; 9 bases map to TRBD2. CDR3 length: 15 residues. With V trimmed by 0 bases and J by 3 bases, 2 bases remained unmatched. Germline CDR1 reads SGHKS; CDR2 reads YYEKEE (reference sequence). The CDR3 DNA is TGTGCCAGCAGCTTGGTAGCGGGGGCAACAGATACGCAGTATTTT. It translates to CASSLVAGATDTQYF.

The chain couples TRBV29-1 to TRBJ2-5; 8 bases fit TRBD2. The V gene end was trimmed by 4 bases and the J gene end by 2 bases; junction bases not matched to a gene: 6. This CDR3 is 14 amino acids long. The germline V gene encodes CDR1 SQVTM and CDR2 ANQGSEA. CDR3 loop: CSVGGPSGQETQYF. The CDR3 DNA is TGCAGCGTTGGGGGCCCTAGCGGGCAAGAGACCCAGTACTTC.

This clone was counted between two and nine times. The chain couples TRBV5-6 to TRBJ2-7, with 7 bases aligning to TRBD2. Germline V gene lookup returns CDR1 SGHDT and CDR2 YYEEEE. Losses at the gene ends were 4 bases for V and 5 bases for J; bases not matched to a gene: 15. There are 16 residues in the CDR3. CDR3 bases: TGTGCCAGCAGCCCCTTACTGGGGGGGTCTTGGGACGAGCAGTACTTC. It translates to CASSPLLGGSWDEQYF.